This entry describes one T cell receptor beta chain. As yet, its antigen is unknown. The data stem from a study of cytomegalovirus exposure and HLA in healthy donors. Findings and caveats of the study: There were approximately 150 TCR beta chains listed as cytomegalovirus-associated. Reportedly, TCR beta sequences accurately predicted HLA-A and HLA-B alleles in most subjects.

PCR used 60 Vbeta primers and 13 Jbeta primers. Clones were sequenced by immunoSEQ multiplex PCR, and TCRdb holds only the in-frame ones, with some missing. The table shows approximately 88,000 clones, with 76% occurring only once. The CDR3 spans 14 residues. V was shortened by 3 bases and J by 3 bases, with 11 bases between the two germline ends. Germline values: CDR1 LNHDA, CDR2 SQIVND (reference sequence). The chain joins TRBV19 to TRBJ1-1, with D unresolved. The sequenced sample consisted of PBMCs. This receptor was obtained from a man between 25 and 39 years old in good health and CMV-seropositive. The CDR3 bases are TGTGCCAGTAGTATGAGTCGGGTGTACACTGAAGCTTTCTTT. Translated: CASSMSRVYTEAFF.